This T cell receptor (beta chain) was captured in a study of T cells in Graves' hyperthyroidism and ophthalmopathy. Findings and caveats of the study: Expanded thyroid clonotypes (above 0.001) were mostly also found in blood. A model of 13 V-J features distinguished ophthalmopathy from stable hyperthyroidism.

Researchers amplified the TCR beta CDR3 regions from RNA transcripts. HTBI primers drove first-round RT-PCR of the TCR CDR3. MiXCR, run by TCRdb on the multiplex PCR reads, gives a single entry per CDR3 protein. The sample includes approximately 320,000 distinct CDR3 sequences, around a sixth of them seen just once. The CDR3 length is 15 residues. The V end was cut by 2 bases, the J end by 2 bases, with 10 bases between. CDR1 is KGHSH and CDR2 is LQKENI in the germline V gene. Graves' hyperthyroidism qualified as stable when ophthalmopathy did not progress within 18 months. Exclusion followed for patients with uncontrolled infection, other autoimmune disease, pregnancy or lactation. Many counts were recorded for this clonotype. Its antigen is undetermined.

The sequence was collected from a man in his thirties or forties with Graves' hyperthyroidism. V gene TRBV18 combines with J gene TRBJ1-5; D is perhaps TRBD1 (6 bases). The specimen was blood. As DNA, the CDR3 is TGTGCCAGCTCACCAAGGGGGGAACGCAATCAGCCCCAGCATTTT. As protein: CASSPRGERNQPQHF. The entire variable domain, with the rest obtained from reference TRBV18 and TRBJ1-5, is as follows: NAGVMQNPRHLVRRRGQEARLRCSPMKGHSHVYWYRQLPEEGLKFMVYLQKENIIDESGMPKERFSAEFPKEGPSILRIQQVVRGDSAAYFCASSPRGERNQPQHFGDGTRLSIL.